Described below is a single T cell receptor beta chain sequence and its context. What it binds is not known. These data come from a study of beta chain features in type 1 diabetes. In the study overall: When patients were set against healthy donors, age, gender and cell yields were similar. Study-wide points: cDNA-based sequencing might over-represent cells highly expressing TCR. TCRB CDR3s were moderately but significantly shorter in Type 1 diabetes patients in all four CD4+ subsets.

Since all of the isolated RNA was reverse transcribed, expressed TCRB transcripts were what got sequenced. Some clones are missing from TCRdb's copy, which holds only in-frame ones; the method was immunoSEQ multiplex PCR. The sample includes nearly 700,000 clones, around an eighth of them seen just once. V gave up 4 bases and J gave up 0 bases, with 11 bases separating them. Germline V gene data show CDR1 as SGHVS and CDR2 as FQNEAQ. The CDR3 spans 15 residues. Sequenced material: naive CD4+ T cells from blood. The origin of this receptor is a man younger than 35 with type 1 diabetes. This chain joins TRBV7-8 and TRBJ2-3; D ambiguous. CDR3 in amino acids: CASSSYSTSTDTQYF. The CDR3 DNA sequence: TGTGCCAGCAGCTCCTACAGCACTAGCACAGATACGCAGTATTTT.